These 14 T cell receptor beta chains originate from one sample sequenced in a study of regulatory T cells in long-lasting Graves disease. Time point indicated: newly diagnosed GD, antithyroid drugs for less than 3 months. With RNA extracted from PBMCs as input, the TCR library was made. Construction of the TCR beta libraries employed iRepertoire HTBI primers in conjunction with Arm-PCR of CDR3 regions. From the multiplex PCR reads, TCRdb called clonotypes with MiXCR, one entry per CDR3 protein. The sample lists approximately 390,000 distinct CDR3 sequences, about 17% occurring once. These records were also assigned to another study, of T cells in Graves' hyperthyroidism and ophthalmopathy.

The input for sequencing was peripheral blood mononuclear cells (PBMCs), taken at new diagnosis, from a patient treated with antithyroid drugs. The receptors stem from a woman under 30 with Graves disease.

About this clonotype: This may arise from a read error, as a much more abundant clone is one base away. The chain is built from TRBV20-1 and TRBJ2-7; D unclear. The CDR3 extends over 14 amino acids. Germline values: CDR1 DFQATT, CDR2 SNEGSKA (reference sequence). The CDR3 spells CSASALGRAYGQYF. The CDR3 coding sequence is TGCAGTGCTAGCGCCCTGGGTAGGGCCTACGGGCAGTACTTC.

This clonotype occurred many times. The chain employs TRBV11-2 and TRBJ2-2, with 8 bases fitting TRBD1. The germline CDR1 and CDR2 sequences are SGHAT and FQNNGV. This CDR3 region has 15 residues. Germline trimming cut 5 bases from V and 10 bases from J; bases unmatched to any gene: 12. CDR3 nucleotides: TGTGCCAGCAGCCAACGACCGACAGGGGAAGCGGAGCTGTTTTTT. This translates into CASSQRPTGEAELFF.

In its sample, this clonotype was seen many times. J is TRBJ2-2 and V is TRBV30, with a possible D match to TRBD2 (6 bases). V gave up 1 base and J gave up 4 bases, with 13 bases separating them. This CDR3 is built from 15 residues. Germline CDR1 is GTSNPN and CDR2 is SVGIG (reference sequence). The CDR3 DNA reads TGTGCCTGGAGTGGGGGGAGGCCGGGCACCGGGGAGCTGTTTTTT. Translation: CAWSGGRPGTGELFF.

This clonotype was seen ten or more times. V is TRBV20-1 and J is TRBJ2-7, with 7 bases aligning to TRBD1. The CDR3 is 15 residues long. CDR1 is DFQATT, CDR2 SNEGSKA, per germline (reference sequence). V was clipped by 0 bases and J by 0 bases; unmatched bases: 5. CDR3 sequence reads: CSARETGQLSYEQYF. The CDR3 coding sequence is TGCAGTGCTAGAGAGACGGGACAGCTCTCCTACGAGCAGTACTTC.

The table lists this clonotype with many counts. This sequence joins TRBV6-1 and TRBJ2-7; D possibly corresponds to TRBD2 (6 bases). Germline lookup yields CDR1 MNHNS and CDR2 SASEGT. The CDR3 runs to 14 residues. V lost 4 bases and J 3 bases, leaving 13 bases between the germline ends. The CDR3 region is CASSVGLGDYEQYF. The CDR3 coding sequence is TGTGCCAGCAGTGTGGGACTTGGGGACTACGAGCAGTACTTC.

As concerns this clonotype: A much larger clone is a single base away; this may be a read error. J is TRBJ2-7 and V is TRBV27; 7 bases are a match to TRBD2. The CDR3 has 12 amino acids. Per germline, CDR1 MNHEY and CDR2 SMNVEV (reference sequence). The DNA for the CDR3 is TGTGCCGGCAGTTTACCCGGGAGGGAGCAGTACTTC. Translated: CAGSLPGREQYF.

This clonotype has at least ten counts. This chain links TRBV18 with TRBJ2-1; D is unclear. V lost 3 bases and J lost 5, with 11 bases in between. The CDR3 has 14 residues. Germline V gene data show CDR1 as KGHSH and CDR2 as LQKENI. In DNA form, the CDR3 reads TGTGCCAGCTCACCGGCTAGTACCGACAATGAGCAGTTCTTC. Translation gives CASSPASTDNEQFF.

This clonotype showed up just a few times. The CDR3 DNA is TGCGCCAGCAGCGCCGGGACATCCAATTCACCCCTCCACTTT. Protein product: CASSAGTSNSPLHF. The gene calls are TRBV5-1 and TRBJ1-6; possibly TRBD1 for D (6 bases). The CDR3 totals 14 residues. Looked up from germline, CDR1 is SGHRS and CDR2 is YFSETQ. Trimming took off 4 bases at V and 7 bases at J, with 12 bases between the two ends.

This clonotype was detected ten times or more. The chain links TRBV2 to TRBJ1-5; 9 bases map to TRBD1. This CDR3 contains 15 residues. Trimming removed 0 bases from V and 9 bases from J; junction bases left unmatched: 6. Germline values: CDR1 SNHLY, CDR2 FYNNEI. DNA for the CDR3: TGTGCCAGCAGTGAAGCGCCGGGACAGGGTGGGCCCCAGCATTTT. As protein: CASSEAPGQGGPQHF.

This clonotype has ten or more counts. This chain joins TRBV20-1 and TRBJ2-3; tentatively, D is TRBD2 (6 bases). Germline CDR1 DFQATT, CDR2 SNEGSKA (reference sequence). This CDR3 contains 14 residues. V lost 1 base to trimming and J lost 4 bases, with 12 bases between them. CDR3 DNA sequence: TGCAGTGCTAGAGTTCGTAGCGGTCCAGATACGCAGTATTTT. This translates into CSARVRSGPDTQYF.

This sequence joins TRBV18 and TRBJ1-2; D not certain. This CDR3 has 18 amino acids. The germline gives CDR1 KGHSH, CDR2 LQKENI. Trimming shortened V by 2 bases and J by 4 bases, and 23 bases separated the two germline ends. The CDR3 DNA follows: TGTGCCAGCTCACCATCATCTAGTGTGAGGGTTTGGGGCTATGGCTACACCTTC. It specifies CASSPSSSVRVWGYGYTF.

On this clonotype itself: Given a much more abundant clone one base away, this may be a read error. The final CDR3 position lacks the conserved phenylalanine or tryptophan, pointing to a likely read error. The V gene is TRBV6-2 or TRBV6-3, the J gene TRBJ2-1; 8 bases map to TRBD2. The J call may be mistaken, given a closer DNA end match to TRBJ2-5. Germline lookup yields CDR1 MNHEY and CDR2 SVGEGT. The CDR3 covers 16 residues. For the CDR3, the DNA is TGTGCCAGCAGTGAAGACGCGGGAGGCCCTTTGAGGACCCAGTACCTC. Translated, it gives CASSEDAGGPLRTQYL.

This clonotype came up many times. In DNA, the CDR3 is TGTGCCAGCCGGTTCGGGGGCATCGGCTACGAGCAGTACTTC. This translates into CASRFGGIGYEQYF. This chain links TRBV28 with TRBJ2-7; D tentatively reads TRBD1 or TRBD2 (6 bases each). The germline V gene encodes CDR1 MDHEN and CDR2 SYDVKM. The CDR3 contains 14 residues. The germline V and J ends were trimmed by 8 bases and 3 bases, with 17 bases remaining between them. Based on the CDR3 plus reference TRBV28 and TRBJ2-7, the full variable domain is DVKVTQSSRYLVKRTGEKVFLECVQDMDHENMFWYRQDPGLGLRLIYFSYDVKMKEKGDIPEGYSVSREKKERFSLILESASTNQTSMYLCASRFGGIGYEQYFGPGTRLTVT.

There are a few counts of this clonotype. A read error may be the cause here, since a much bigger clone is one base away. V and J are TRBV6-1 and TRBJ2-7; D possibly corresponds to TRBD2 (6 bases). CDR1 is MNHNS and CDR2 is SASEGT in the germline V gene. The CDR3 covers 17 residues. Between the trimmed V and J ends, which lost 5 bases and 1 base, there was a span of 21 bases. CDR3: CASSHPSVGGLSYEQYF. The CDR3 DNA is TGTGCCAGCAGTCACCCTTCGGTGGGGGGTTTATCCTACGAGCAGTACTTC.